What follows are 21 T cell receptor beta chains derived from one specimen sequenced in a study of human T cells and chemical hapten exposure. TCRdb reprocessed the RACE reads with MiXCR, giving one entry per CDR3 protein. The table lists around 77,000 distinct CDR3 sequences, around 10% of them singletons. The time point was: patch test 1, 2 weeks after DPC sensitization. Treatment in this sample: therapeutic diphenylcyclopropenone sensitization with weekly scalp DPC. This specimen was whole blood, taken in connection with sensitization to the hapten diphenylcyclopropenone (DPC). The source is a woman aged 40 to 50 with alopecia areata. Some clones in this sample may be carry-over from other donors' samples.

This clonotype was found many times. This chain links TRBV29-1 with TRBJ2-7; D uncertain. CDR1 is SQVTM, CDR2 ANQGSEA, per germline. V gave up 6 bases and J gave up 3 bases, with 9 bases separating them. This CDR3 spans 11 amino acids. The CDR3 loop is CSVGVVYEQYF. The CDR3 DNA follows: TGCAGCGTGGGTGTAGTCTACGAGCAGTACTTC.

This clonotype was detected ten times or more. The rearrangement joins TRBV7-9 to TRBJ2-5; D gene ambiguous. Trimming removed 3 bases from V and 4 bases from J, with 6 bases in between. Germline V CDR1 and CDR2: SEHNR, FQNEAQ (reference sequence). The CDR3 has 12 amino acids. CDR3 region: CASSFPTETQYF. The CDR3 DNA sequence: TGTGCCAGCAGCTTCCCAACAGAGACCCAGTACTTC.

This clonotype was found many times. The chain has TRBV14 and TRBJ1-2; 9 positions match TRBD1. CDR1 is SGHDN and CDR2 is FVKESK in the germline V gene. Trimming at V came to 4 bases and at J to 4 bases, leaving 4 bases not matched to a gene. CDR3 length equals 14 residues. CDR3 in DNA: TGTGCCAGCAGCCCCACAGGGGGCACCTATGGCTACACCTTC. Its protein is CASSPTGGTYGYTF.

This clonotype has just a few counts. This chain links TRBV28 with TRBJ2-5; 7 nucleotides line up with TRBD1. CDR3 length: 14 residues. The V gene end was trimmed by 6 bases and the J gene end by 5 bases; junction bases not matched to a gene: 9. In germline, CDR1 is MDHEN, CDR2 SYDVKM. The CDR3 sequence: CASRYDREMETQYF. The CDR3 nucleotides are TGTGCCAGCAGATACGACAGGGAGATGGAGACCCAGTACTTC.

This clonotype showed up many times. The gene calls are TRBV11-2 and TRBJ1-6; 7 nucleotides align to TRBD1. CDR3 length equals 14 residues. The germline V gene encodes CDR1 SGHAT and CDR2 FQNNGV. Trimming took 2 bases from V and 11 from J; bases not matched to a gene: 6. Here the CDR3 DNA reads TGTGCCAGCAGCTTACAGGGGGGAAGGACACCCCTCCACTTT. This gives the protein CASSLQGGRTPLHF.

This clonotype was observed at least ten times. The chain is built from TRBV27 and TRBJ2-1; D possibly matches TRBD1 or TRBD2 (5 bases each). The CDR3 spans 14 residues. With 8 bases removed from V and 4 bases from J, the gap between germline ends came to 15 bases. Germline CDR1 is MNHEY and CDR2 is SMNVEV (reference sequence). CDR3 bases: TGTGCCAGCCTTGCGGCAGGGACGTACAATGAGCAGTTCTTC. Translation: CASLAAGTYNEQFF.

This clonotype has a handful of counts. The rearrangement uses TRBV14 and TRBJ1-4; no clear D gene. Germline CDR1 reads SGHDN; CDR2 reads FVKESK. With 4 bases removed from V and 7 bases from J, the gap between germline ends came to 13 bases. The CDR3 spans 14 residues. The CDR3 nucleotides read TGTGCCAGCAGCCGGGCCCCCACGGGTGAAAAACTGTTTTTT. As protein: CASSRAPTGEKLFF.

Ten or more counts support this clonotype. V is TRBV4-1 and J is TRBJ2-5; 10 bases map to TRBD2. The CDR3 loop spans 20 amino acids. Germline lookup yields CDR1 MGHRA and CDR2 YSYEKL. The trim removed 5 bases at V and 0 bases at J, leaving 18 bases unmatched. DNA of the CDR3: TGCGCCAGCAGCTTTTGGGCTCCGGGACTAGCGTCTGGGTACCAAGAGACCCAGTACTTC. Its protein is CASSFWAPGLASGYQETQYF.

The table lists this clonotype with many counts. The chain employs TRBV7-8 and TRBJ2-3; D tentatively fits TRBD1 or TRBD2 (5 bases each). V was cut by 1 base and J by 9 bases, with 17 bases left in between. Germline V gene sequence: CDR1 SGHVS, CDR2 FQNEAQ. CDR3 length equals 15 residues. This CDR3 reads CASSLETGQIGTQYF. CDR3 nucleotides: TGTGCCAGCAGCTTAGAGACGGGGCAGATTGGGACGCAGTATTTT.

At least ten counts were recorded for this clonotype. The J gene is TRBJ2-7, the V gene TRBV6-5; 8 positions match TRBD2. V lost 0 bases and J lost 5; bases outside the gene matches: 0. CDR1 is MNHEY, CDR2 SVGAGI, per germline. The CDR3 spans 13 residues. CDR3 nucleotide sequence: TGTGCCAGCAGTTACTCGCGGGGGGACGAGCAGTACTTC. This translates into CASSYSRGDEQYF.

This clonotype occurred many times. The chain has TRBV20-1 and TRBJ2-7; D is undetermined. CDR1 and CDR2 (germline): DFQATT, SNEGSKA (reference sequence). V gave up 0 bases and J gave up 0 bases, with 9 bases separating them. The CDR3 has 14 residues. The CDR3 DNA reads TGCAGTGCTAGAGATCCTACCAGCTCCTACGAGCAGTACTTC. This encodes CSARDPTSSYEQYF.

The chain uses TRBV5-1 and TRBJ1-2; 7 bases fit TRBD1. V lost 4 bases and J lost 10; bases outside the gene matches: 4. Germline lookup yields CDR1 SGHRS and CDR2 YFSETQ. The CDR3 length is 11 residues. CDR3 loop: CASSLQGTYTF. The DNA for the CDR3 is TGCGCCAGCAGCCTACAGGGGACCTACACCTTC.

This clonotype has a count of ten or more. The chain uses TRBV5-6 and TRBJ2-3; D possibly corresponds to TRBD2 (6 bases). Trimming cost V 6 bases and J 4 bases, with 15 bases left between them. Per the germline V gene, CDR1 is SGHDT and CDR2 is YYEEEE. The CDR3 runs to 14 residues. CDR3 DNA: TGTGCCAGCACGAATTCCGGGGGTGCAGATACGCAGTATTTT. It is translated as CASTNSGGADTQYF.

This clonotype was seen at least ten times. This sequence joins TRBV11-2 and TRBJ2-7; possibly TRBD1 or TRBD2 for D (5 bases each). The V and J ends lost 5 bases and 6 bases respectively, with 23 bases between them. The CDR3 runs 16 residues. Germline CDR1 and CDR2: SGHAT and FQNNGV. This CDR3 is CASSHREGRDASEQYF. In DNA form, the CDR3 reads TGTGCCAGCAGCCACCGTGAGGGCAGGGATGCCTCCGAGCAGTACTTC.

This clonotype was recorded a few times. The chain employs TRBV6-1 and TRBJ2-1; TRBD1 agrees at 9 bases. There are 14 residues in the CDR3. Losses at the gene ends were 2 bases for V and 11 bases for J; bases not matched to a gene: 7. Germline CDR1 MNHNS, CDR2 SASEGT. The CDR3, as DNA: TGTGCCAGCAGTGAAAACAGGGGGCCCCCTAAGCAGTTCTTC. Its protein is CASSENRGPPKQFF.

This clonotype was counted between two and nine times. This rearrangement joins TRBV18 to TRBJ2-1, with TRBD2 identical over 10 bases. Germline V gives CDR1 KGHSH, CDR2 LQKENI. There are 16 residues in the CDR3. V was clipped by 3 bases and J by 6 bases; unmatched bases: 8. The CDR3 sequence: CASSPSGSGGANEQFF. CDR3 in DNA: TGTGCCAGCTCACCCTCTGGGAGCGGGGGGGCCAATGAGCAGTTCTTC.

This clonotype was seen at least ten times. The gene calls are TRBV7-6 and TRBJ2-7; 8 positions match TRBD2. The germline V gene encodes CDR1 SGHVS and CDR2 FNYEAQ. V was clipped by 4 bases and J by 6 bases; unmatched bases: 2. There are 12 residues in the CDR3. Here the CDR3 DNA reads TGTGCCAGCAGCTCGGGGGGGCGCGAGCAGTACTTC. It is translated as CASSSGGREQYF.

This clonotype has at least ten counts. The gene calls are TRBV3-1 and TRBJ2-5; weak D call: TRBD1 (6 bases). The length of the CDR3 is 14 residues. Germline V gene lookup returns CDR1 LGHDT and CDR2 YNNKEL (reference sequence). V gave up 4 bases and J gave up 7 bases, with 16 bases separating them. The CDR3 nucleotides are TGTGCCAGCAGCCTCCGACAGGAACTTGGGACCCAGTACTTC. Its protein product is CASSLRQELGTQYF.

CDR3 coding DNA: TGCGCCAGCAGCACCCGGCCGGGACAGGGCTACGAGCAGTACTTC. Amino acids: CASSTRPGQGYEQYF. The chain couples TRBV4-3 to TRBJ2-7, with TRBD1 matching over 9 bases. CDR1 and CDR2 (germline): LGHNA, YSLEER. The CDR3 is made up of 15 amino acids. Unmatched junction bases numbered 8, after V lost 5 bases and J lost 3 bases.

This clonotype was observed many times. The J gene is TRBJ1-5, the V gene TRBV2; D may be TRBD1 (5 bases). Germline CDR1 and CDR2: SNHLY and FYNNEI. The CDR3 contains 18 residues. Trimming left V 2 bases short and J 0 bases short, with 17 bases between. CDR3 bases: TGTGCCAGCAGTGAACGGGCCAGGGCCATCTATAGCAATCAGCCCCAGCATTTT. Translating it yields CASSERARAIYSNQPQHF.

The chain uses TRBV5-5 and TRBJ2-2; D not resolved. Per germline, CDR1 SGHKS and CDR2 YYEKEE (reference sequence). This CDR3 region has 14 residues. Trimming took 3 bases from V and 4 from J, leaving 10 bases between them. The CDR3: CASSWAVGTGELFF. CDR3 coding DNA: TGTGCCAGCAGCTGGGCGGTCGGCACCGGGGAGCTGTTTTTT. The entire variable domain, with the rest obtained from reference TRBV5-5 and TRBJ2-2, is as follows: DAGVTQSPTHLIKTRGQQVTLRCSPISGHKSVSWYQQVLGQGPQFIFQYYEKEERGRGNFPDRFSARQFPNYSSELNVNALLLGDSALYLCASSWAVGTGELFFGEGSRLTVL.